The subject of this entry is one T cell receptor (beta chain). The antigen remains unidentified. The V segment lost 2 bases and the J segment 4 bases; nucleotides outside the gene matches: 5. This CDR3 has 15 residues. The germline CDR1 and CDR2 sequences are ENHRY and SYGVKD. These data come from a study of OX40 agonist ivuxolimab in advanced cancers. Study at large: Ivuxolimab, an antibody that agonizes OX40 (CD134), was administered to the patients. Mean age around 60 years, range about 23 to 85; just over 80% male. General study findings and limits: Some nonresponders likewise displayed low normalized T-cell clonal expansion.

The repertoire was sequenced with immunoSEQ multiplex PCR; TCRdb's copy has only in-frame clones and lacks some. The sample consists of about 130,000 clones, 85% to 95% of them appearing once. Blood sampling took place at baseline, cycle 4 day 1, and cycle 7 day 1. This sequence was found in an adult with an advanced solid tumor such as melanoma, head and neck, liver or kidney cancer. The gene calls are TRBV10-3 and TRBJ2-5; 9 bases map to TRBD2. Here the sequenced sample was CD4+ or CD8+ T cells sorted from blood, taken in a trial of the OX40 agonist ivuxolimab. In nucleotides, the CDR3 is TGTGCCATCAGTGAGGCGGGAGGGCCGGTAGAGACCCAGTACTTC. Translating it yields CAISEAGGPVETQYF.